The 15 T cell receptor beta chains below come from one sample, sequenced in a study of blood T cell repertoires in COVID-19. Profiling relied on immunoSEQ multiplex PCR, and the TCRdb table lists in-frame clones only, not all of them. The repertoire holds about 52,000 clones, with under 90% as singletons. The sequenced material came from peripheral blood. The receptors shown here come from an elderly man with COVID-19, enrolled during active disease.

The chain employs TRBV7-2 and TRBJ1-4; TRBD1 aligns across 8 bases. This CDR3 region has 14 residues. The germline gives CDR1 SGHTA, CDR2 FQGNSA. The trim removed 5 bases at V and 7 bases at J, leaving 6 bases unmatched. CDR3 region: CASSTDRGSEKLFF. The CDR3 nucleotides read TGTGCCAGCAGCACCGACAGGGGTTCTGAAAAACTGTTTTTT.

The CDR3 reads CASSAGTGAIQPQHF. CDR3 nucleotides: TGTGCCAGCAGCGCCGGGACAGGGGCTATTCAGCCCCAGCATTTT. The chain recombines TRBV7-2 with TRBJ1-5, with 10 bases aligning to TRBD1. Germline V gene data show CDR1 as SGHTA and CDR2 as FQGNSA. The CDR3 sequence is 15 residues long. The V and J ends lost 5 bases and 6 bases, in that order; junction bases with no gene match: 7.

The V and J genes are TRBV5-8 and TRBJ2-7; 13 bases line up with TRBD2. Unmatched junction bases numbered 4, after V lost 0 bases and J lost 7 bases. Germline CDR1 and CDR2: SGHTS and YDEGEE. The CDR3 totals 15 residues. CDR3 residues: CASSLAGLAGEEQYF. In nucleotides, the CDR3 is TGTGCCAGCAGCTTGGCTGGACTAGCGGGGGAAGAGCAGTACTTC.

In its sample, this clone was seen a few times. The rearrangement links TRBV7-9 to TRBJ2-7, with 8 bases aligning to TRBD2. The ends lost 5 bases at V and 0 bases at J; junction bases unmatched: 6. The CDR3 has 15 residues. CDR1 and CDR2 (germline): SEHNR, FQNEAQ (reference sequence). The CDR3 DNA reads as TGTGCCAGCAGCCCGGGAGGGGGGAGCTCCTACGAGCAGTACGTC. This codes for CASSPGGGSSYEQYV.

The rearrangement links TRBV6-2 or TRBV6-3 to TRBJ2-1; 8 bases agree with TRBD1. CDR3 length: 14 residues. The J segment lost 6 bases and the V segment lost 5 bases, leaving 6 bases of the junction unmatched. The V gene's germline CDR1 is MNHEY and CDR2 SVGEGT. The CDR3, as DNA: TGTGCCAGCAGTCGACAGGGGACTTCCAATGAGCAGTTCTTC. Translation: CASSRQGTSNEQFF.

This clone was detected once. This chain uses TRBV27 with TRBJ1-6; weak D call: TRBD1 (6 bases). The germline V gene has CDR1 MNHEY and CDR2 SMNVEV (reference sequence). The CDR3 sequence is 15 residues long. V lost 5 bases, J lost 7 bases, and 15 bases lay in between. This CDR3 reads CASSTLTGSNSPLHF. The CDR3 DNA reads TGTGCCAGCAGTACTCTGACAGGATCCAATTCACCCCTCCACTTT.

This sequence joins TRBV6-5 and TRBJ1-6; 7 nucleotides align to TRBD1. The CDR3 contains 15 residues. V lost 2 bases and J lost 6; bases outside the gene matches: 4. Germline values: CDR1 MNHEY, CDR2 SVGAGI. CDR3 sequence: CASSYGQGGNSPLHF. CDR3 DNA: TGTGCCAGCAGTTACGGGCAGGGGGGTAATTCACCCCTCCACTTT.

The rearrangement uses TRBV28 and TRBJ1-2; D call uncertain. Deletions cut 5 bases from V and 0 bases from J, with 10 bases between. The CDR3 contains 14 residues. From germline, CDR1 is MDHEN and CDR2 SYDVKM. The CDR3 bases are TGTGCCAGCAGTACGTCAGGCGCTAACTATGGCTACACCTTC. This translates into CASSTSGANYGYTF.

The chain carries TRBV24-1 and TRBJ1-5; D uncertain. The CDR3 consists of 14 residues. V lost 3 bases and J lost 6, with 11 bases in between. Germline CDR1 is KGHDR and CDR2 is SFDVKD. CDR3 DNA sequence: TGTGCCACCAGTGATCCCCAGGTGGTTCAGCCCCAGCATTTT. Translating gives CATSDPQVVQPQHF.

The gene calls are TRBV7-2 and TRBJ1-3, with 9 positions matching TRBD1. This CDR3 is built from 16 residues. V trimming: 5 bases; J trimming: 6 bases; junction bases outside the gene matches: 11. Germline assignment: CDR1 SGHTA and CDR2 FQGNSA. The CDR3 DNA sequence: TGTGCCAGCAGCCCAGGACCGGGACAGGGTACAAACACCATATATTTT. It yields the protein CASSPGPGQGTNTIYF.

The CDR3, as DNA: TGTGCCAGCAGCTCCAGCGGAGGGACCCAGTACTTC. This gives the protein CASSSSGGTQYF. This chain connects TRBV11-2 to TRBJ2-5, with D possibly matching TRBD2 (5 bases). The germline gives CDR1 SGHAT, CDR2 FQNNGV. This CDR3 contains 12 residues. Trimming left V 4 bases short and J 7 bases short, with 10 bases between.

The chain combines TRBV30 with TRBJ1-4; D is unresolved. Germline V lookup: CDR1 GTSNPN, CDR2 SVGIG (reference sequence). V was cut by 4 bases and J by 0 bases, with 18 bases left in between. The CDR3 covers 17 residues. The CDR3 nucleotides are TGTGCCTGGAAGGCTCAAGGTGCACTAGCAACTAATGAAAAACTGTTTTTT. It yields the protein CAWKAQGALATNEKLFF.

This clone was seen only once. CDR3 DNA sequence: TGCGCCAGCAGCCAAGGCGGGGATGGCTACACCTTC. Encoded protein: CASSQGGDGYTF. The chain uses TRBV5-1 and TRBJ1-2; no clear D. This CDR3 has 12 amino acids. From germline, CDR1 is SGHRS and CDR2 YFSETQ. The V end was cut by 4 bases, the J end by 6 bases, with 10 bases between.

This clone was seen only a few times. At one end the junction does not follow the germline gene, possibly because of a read error. The chain links TRBV6-1 to TRBJ1-4; possibly TRBD1 for D (6 bases). CDR1 is MNHNS and CDR2 is SASEGT in the germline V gene. This CDR3 region has 14 residues. The CDR3 loop is CASSEGRGGEKLFF. DNA for the CDR3: TGTGCCAGCAGCGAAGGCAGGGGAGGGGAAAAACTGTTTTTT.

The rearrangement links TRBV6-2 or TRBV6-3 to TRBJ2-3, with TRBD1 matching over 9 bases. V was pared by 6 bases and J by 2 bases, with 6 bases of the junction left unmatched. Germline loops: CDR1 MNHEY, CDR2 SVGEGT. This CDR3 contains 15 residues. The DNA for the CDR3 is TGTGCCAGCAGCCCGGGACAGGGCACCACAGATACGCAGTATTTT. Translation: CASSPGQGTTDTQYF.